A selection of T cell receptor beta chains follows, all from one sample in a study of CD8+ T cells in alopecia areata. Sequenced by immunoSEQ multiplex PCR; TCRdb stores in-frame clones only, minus some. The sample has 140,000 or so clones, approximately 50% seen once; the top ten hold approximately 0.99%. The input for sequencing was CD4+ T cells sorted from blood, taken at week 0. These receptors all stem from a human donor with alopecia areata. Each CDR3 is given with its conserved first and last residue. A D gene is named only where the DNA matches it firmly. The size of a clone is reported for some rows only, either as once, few or many, or as a class for expanded clones.

TRBJ2-3,-,TRBV30,-,TGTGCCTGGGGCCTTAGCGGCACAGATACGCAGTATTTT,CAWGLSGTDTQYF
TRBJ2-2,TRBD2,TRBV7-2,-,TGTGCCAGCAGCTTATCACGTAGCGGGAGGGCCGGGGAGCTGTTTTTT,CASSLSRSGRAGELFF
TRBJ2-1,TRBD1,TRBV7-2,-,TGTGCCAGCAGCTTAGGGACAGGGGGCCGTGAGCAGTTCTTC,CASSLGTGGREQFF
TRBJ1-4,-,TRBV15,-,TGTGCCACCAGTATCTATGCAGGTGAAAAACTGTTTTTT,CATSIYAGEKLFF
TRBJ2-3,TRBD2,TRBV4-3,-,TGCGCCAGCAGCCAAGTTTCCGGGACTACCTCAGATACGCAGTATTTT,CASSQVSGTTSDTQYF
TRBJ1-2,-,TRBV29-1,-,TGCAGCACGTCGGAGGTAGCTGGCTATGGCTACACCTTC,CSTSEVAGYGYTF
TRBJ1-2,-,TRBV29-1,few,TGCAGCGTTGTTACTTTGATCAGGTGGTATTCGTATGGCTACACCTTC,CSVVTLIRWYSYGYTF
TRBJ1-2,-,TRBV10-3,-,TGTGCCATCAGAGCATTACAGGGCCTTAACTATGGCTACACCTTC,CAIRALQGLNYGYTF
TRBJ2-3,TRBD1,TRBV2,-,TGTGCCAGCATTGGGACAGGGACCGATACGCAGTATTTT,CASIGTGTDTQYF
TRBJ1-2,TRBD1,TRBV29-1,few,TGCAGCGCCGAGGGACAGGGTGTTGGCTACACCTTC,CSAEGQGVGYTF
TRBJ2-5,-,TRBV30,-,TGTGCCTGGAGTGTAATGGAGCAAGAGACCCAGTACTTC,CAWSVMEQETQYF
TRBJ2-1,-,TRBV14,-,TGTGCCAGCAGCCAAGATTGGTATGAGCAGTTCTTC,CASSQDWYEQFF
TRBJ1-5,TRBD1,TRBV2,few,TGTGCCAGCAACCGGGACAGGGGGAACTATCAGCCCCAGCATTTT,CASNRDRGNYQPQHF
TRBJ2-1,TRBD2,TRBV10-3,few,TGTGCCATCAGTGAGCAAGCGGGAGTTAGTAATGAGCAGTTCTTC,CAISEQAGVSNEQFF
TRBJ2-2,TRBD2,TRBV7-3,-,TGTGCCAGCAGCCAGACTAGCGGGGGGAACACCGGGGAGCTGTTTTTT,CASSQTSGGNTGELFF
TRBJ2-7,-,TRBV9,-,TGTGCCAGCAGCGTTTTAGCGAAGCCCTACGAGCAGTACTTC,CASSVLAKPYEQYF
TRBJ2-3,-,TRBV29-1,-,TGCAGCGTTTTAATCGGGGCAGCAGATACGCAGTATTTT,CSVLIGAADTQYF
TRBJ2-7,-,TRBV18,-,TGTGCCAGCTCACCCACGGACGGGTCGAGGTACTTC,CASSPTDGSRYF
TRBJ1-2,-,TRBV7-2,-,TGTGCCAGCACCTTAGGCCACTCTCAAGCTAATGGCTACACCTTC,CASTLGHSQANGYTF
TRBJ1-5,-,TRBV30,-,TGTGCCTGGAGTGGTCGGGACAATCAGCCCCAGCATTTT,CAWSGRDNQPQHF
TRBJ2-7,TRBD2,TRBV29-1,-,TGCAGCGTTGGATATGGTGTCGGACTAGCCCGCTCCTACGAGCAGTACTTC,CSVGYGVGLARSYEQYF
TRBJ2-1,TRBD2,TRBV5-1,-,TGCGCCAGCAGCTTGGTGCGGGAGGCTGAGCAGTTCTTC,CASSLVREAEQFF
TRBJ2-7,TRBD1,TRBV30,-,TGTGCCTCCGACAGGGGATCCTACGAGCAGTACTTC,CASDRGSYEQYF